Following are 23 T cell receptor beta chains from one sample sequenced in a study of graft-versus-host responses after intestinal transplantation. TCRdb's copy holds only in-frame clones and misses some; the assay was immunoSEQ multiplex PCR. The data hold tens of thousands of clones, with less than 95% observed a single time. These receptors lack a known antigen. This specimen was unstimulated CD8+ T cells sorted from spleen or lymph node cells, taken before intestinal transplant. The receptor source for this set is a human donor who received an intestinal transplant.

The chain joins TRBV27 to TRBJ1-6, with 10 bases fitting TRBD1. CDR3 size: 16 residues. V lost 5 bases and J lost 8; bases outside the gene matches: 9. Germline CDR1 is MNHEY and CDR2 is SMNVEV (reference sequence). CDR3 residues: CASSPLLGTGDSPLHF. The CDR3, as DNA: TGTGCCAGCAGTCCGCTATTAGGGACAGGGGATTCACCCCTCCACTTT.

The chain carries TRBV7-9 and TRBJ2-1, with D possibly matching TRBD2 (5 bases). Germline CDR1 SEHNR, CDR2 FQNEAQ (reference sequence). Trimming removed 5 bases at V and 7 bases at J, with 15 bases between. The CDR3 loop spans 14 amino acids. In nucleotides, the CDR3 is TGTGCCAGCAGCATCCATTCCCCGGGGAATGAGCAGTTCTTC. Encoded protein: CASSIHSPGNEQFF.

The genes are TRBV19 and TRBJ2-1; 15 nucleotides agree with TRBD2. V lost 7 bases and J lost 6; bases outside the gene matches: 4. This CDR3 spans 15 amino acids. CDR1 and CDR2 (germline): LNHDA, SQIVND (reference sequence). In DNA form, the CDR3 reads TGTGCCAGTACCGTGGGACTAGCGGGGGGCAATGAGCAGTTCTTC. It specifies CASTVGLAGGNEQFF.

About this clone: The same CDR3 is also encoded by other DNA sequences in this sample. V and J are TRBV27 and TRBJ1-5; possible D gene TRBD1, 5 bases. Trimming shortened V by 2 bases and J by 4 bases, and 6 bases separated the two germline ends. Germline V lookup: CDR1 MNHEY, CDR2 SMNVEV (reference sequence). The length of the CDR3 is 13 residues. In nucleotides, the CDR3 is TGTGCCAGCAGTTTAGGGGCGAATCAGCCCCAGCATTTT. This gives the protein CASSLGANQPQHF.

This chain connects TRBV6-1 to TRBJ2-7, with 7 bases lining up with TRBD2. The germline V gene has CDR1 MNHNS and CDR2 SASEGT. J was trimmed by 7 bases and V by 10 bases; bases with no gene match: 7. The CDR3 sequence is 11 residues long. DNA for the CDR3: TGTGCCACCATCCGGGGGGTTGAGCAGTACTTC. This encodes CATIRGVEQYF.

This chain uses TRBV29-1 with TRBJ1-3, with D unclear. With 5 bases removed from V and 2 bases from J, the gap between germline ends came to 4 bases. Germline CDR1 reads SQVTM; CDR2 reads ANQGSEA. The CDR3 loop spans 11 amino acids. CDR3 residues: CSVQTGNTIYF. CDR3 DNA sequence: TGCAGCGTTCAAACTGGAAACACCATATATTTT.

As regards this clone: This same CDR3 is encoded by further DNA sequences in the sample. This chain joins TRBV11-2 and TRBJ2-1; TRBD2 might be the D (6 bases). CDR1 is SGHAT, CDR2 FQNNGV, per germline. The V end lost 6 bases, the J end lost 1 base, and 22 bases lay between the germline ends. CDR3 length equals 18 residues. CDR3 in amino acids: CASSLAGGILQSYNEQFF. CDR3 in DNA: TGTGCCAGCAGTCTTGCCGGGGGAATTCTACAATCCTACAATGAGCAGTTCTTC.

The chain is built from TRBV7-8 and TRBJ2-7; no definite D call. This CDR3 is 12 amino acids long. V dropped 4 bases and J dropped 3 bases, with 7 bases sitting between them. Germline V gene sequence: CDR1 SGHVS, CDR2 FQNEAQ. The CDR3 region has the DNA TGTGCCAGCAGCTACGCAGTCTACGAGCAGTACTTC. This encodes CASSYAVYEQYF.

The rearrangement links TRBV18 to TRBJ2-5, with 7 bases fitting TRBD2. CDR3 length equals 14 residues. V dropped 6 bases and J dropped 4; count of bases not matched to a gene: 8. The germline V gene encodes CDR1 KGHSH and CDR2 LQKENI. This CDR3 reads CASSGLWGGETQYF. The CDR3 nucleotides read TGTGCCAGCTCTGGACTTTGGGGGGGAGAGACCCAGTACTTC.

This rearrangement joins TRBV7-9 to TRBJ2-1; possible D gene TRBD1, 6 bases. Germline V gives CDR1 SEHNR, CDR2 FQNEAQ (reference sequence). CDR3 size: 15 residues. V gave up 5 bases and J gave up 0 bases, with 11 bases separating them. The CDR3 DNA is TGTGCCAGCAGCCCAGGGGATACCTCCTACAATGAGCAGTTCTTC. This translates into CASSPGDTSYNEQFF. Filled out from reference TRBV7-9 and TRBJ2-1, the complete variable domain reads DTGVSQNPRHKITKRGQNVTFRCDPISEHNRLYWYRQTLGQGPEFLTYFQNEAQLEKSRLLSDRFSAERPKGSFSTLEIQRTEQGDSAMYLCASSPGDTSYNEQFFGPGTRLTVL.

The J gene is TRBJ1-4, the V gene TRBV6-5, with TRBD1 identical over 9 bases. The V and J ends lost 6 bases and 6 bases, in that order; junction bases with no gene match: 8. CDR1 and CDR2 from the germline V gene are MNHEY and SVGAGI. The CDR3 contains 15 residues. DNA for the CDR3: TGTGCCAGCAGCCCCCGTTGGGACAGGGATGAAAAACTGTTTTTT. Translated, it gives CASSPRWDRDEKLFF.

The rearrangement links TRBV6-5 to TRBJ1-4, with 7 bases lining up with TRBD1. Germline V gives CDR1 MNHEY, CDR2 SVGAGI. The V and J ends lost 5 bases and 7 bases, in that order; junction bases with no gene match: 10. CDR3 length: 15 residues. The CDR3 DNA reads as TGTGCCAGCAGTCCCAGAGGGGGCTCTGGTGAAAAACTGTTTTTT. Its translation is CASSPRGGSGEKLFF.

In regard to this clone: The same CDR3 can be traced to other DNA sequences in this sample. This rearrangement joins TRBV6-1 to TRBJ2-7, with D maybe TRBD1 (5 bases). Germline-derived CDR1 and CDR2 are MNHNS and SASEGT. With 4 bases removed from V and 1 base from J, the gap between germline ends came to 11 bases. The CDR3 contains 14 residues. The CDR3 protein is CASSGQGSSYEQYF. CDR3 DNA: TGTGCCAGCAGTGGCCAGGGTTCTTCCTACGAGCAGTACTTC.

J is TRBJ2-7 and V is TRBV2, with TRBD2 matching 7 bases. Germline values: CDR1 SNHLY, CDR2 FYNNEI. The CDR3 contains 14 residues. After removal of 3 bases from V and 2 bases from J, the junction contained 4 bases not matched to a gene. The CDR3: CASSEAGDTYEQYF. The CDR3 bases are TGTGCCAGCAGTGAGGCGGGGGATACCTACGAGCAGTACTTC.

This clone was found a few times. The CDR3 spells CSVPGQRLEAFF. For the CDR3, the DNA is TGCAGCGTCCCGGGACAGAGGCTTGAAGCTTTCTTT. The chain uses TRBV29-1 and TRBJ1-1; 7 nucleotides align to TRBD1. In germline, CDR1 is SQVTM, CDR2 ANQGSEA. The CDR3 sequence is 12 residues long. V gave up 6 bases and J gave up 7 bases; unmatched junction bases: 8.

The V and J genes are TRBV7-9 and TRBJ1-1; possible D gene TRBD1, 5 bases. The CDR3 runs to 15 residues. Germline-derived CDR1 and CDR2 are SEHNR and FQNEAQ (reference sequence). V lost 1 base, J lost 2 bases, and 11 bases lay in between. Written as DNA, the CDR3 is TGTGCCAGCAGCTTAGATGGGCAGGGCAACACTGAAGCTTTCTTT. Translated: CASSLDGQGNTEAFF.

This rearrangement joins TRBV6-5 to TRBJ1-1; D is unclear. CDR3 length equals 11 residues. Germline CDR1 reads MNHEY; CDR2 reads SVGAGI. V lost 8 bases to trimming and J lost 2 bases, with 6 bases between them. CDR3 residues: CASVRNTEAFF. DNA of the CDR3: TGTGCCAGCGTCCGTAACACTGAAGCTTTCTTT.

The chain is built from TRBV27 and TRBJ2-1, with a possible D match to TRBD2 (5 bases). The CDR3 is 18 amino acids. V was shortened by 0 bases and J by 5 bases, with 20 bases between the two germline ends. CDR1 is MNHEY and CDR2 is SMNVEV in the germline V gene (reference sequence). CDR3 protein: CASSLSINLGSLNNEQFF. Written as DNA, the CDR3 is TGTGCCAGCAGTTTATCGATCAATTTGGGGAGTCTAAACAATGAGCAGTTCTTC.

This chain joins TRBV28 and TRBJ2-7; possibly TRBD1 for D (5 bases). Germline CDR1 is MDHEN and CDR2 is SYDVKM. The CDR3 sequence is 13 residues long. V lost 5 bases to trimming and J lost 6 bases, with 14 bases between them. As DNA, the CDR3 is TGTGCCAGCAGTGGGGCTGGGTTCCCCGAGCAGTACTTC. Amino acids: CASSGAGFPEQYF.

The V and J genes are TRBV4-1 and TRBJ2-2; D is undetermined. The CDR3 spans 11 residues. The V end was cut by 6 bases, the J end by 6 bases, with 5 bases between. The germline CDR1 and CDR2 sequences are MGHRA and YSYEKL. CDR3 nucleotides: TGCGCCAGCAGACTCGCCGGGGAGCTGTTTTTT. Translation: CASRLAGELFF.

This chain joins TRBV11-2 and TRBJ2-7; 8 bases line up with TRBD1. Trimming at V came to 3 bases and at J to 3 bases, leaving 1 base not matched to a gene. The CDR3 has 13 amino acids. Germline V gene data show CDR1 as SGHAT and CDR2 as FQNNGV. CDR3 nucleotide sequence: TGTGCCAGCAGCTTGGACAGGGTCTACGAGCAGTACTTC. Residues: CASSLDRVYEQYF.

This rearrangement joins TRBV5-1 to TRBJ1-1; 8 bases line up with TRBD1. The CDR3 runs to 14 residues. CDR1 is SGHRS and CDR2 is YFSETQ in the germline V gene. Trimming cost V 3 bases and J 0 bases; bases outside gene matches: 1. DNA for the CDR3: TGCGCCAGCAGCTGGACAGGGATGAACACTGAAGCTTTCTTT. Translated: CASSWTGMNTEAFF.

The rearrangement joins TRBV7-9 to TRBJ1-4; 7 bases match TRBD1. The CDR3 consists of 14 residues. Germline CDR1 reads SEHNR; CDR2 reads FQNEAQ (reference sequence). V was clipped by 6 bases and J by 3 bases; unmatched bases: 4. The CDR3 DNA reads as TGTGCCAGCAGGGGGGACAGCTCTAATGAAAAACTGTTTTTT. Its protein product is CASRGDSSNEKLFF. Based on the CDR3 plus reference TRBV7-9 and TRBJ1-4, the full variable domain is DTGVSQNPRHKITKRGQNVTFRCDPISEHNRLYWYRQTLGQGPEFLTYFQNEAQLEKSRLLSDRFSAERPKGSFSTLEIQRTEQGDSAMYLCASRGDSSNEKLFFGSGTQLSVL.